Reported below is one T cell receptor (beta chain). This clonotype was counted many times. The antigen it binds to is not known. There are no base qualities to consult, and no much larger clone falls within one base. This sample is part of a study of patients and donors after allogeneic stem cell transplantation (TCRdb year 2020). The receptor library was made with RT-PCR. This sample was sequenced with a NextSeq 550. TCRdb passed the public sequencing reads through fastp at Q25 and MiXCR, retaining productive beta sequences. Each CDR3 protein gets just one entry, which takes the most common genes and DNA from the rows behind it. A total of about 200,000 distinct CDR3 sequences appear in this sample, about 40% of them only once. The ten top clones hold about 35% of the sample. The CDR3 goes from the cysteine to the phenylalanine over 17 residues. The sequence is cut down to CDR3 DNA, 51 bases in frame from base 1. Trimming costs V 6 bases and J 2 bases, and their ends lie 20 bases apart. The germline V gene specifies KGHSH as CDR1 and LQKENI as CDR2.

Sequenced input: blood, either unsorted or a sorted T cell fraction (not recorded which). This clonotype was obtained from a human donor who was either an allogeneic HSCT recipient or a stem cell or donor lymphocyte infusion donor (not recorded which). It is not recorded whose cells these are; they may come from a transplant donor. This sequence uses TRBV18 and TRBJ1-5; no D gene can be assigned with confidence. CDR3 loop: CASSHRPGSRGNQPQHF. The nucleotide sequence is TGTGCCAGCTCCCACCGCCCAGGCTCCCGAGGCAATCAGCCCCAGCATTTT. Reference TRBV18 and TRBJ1-5 proteins supply the regions before and after the CDR3; the full variable domain is: NAGVMQNPRHLVRRRGQEARLRCSPMKGHSHVYWYRQLPEEGLKFMVYLQKENIIDESGMPKERFSAEFPKEGPSILRIQQVVRGDSAAYFCASSHRPGSRGNQPQHFGDGTRLSIL.